The clone carrying this T cell receptor beta chain was seen a handful of times. What it recognizes is unknown. This sample was taken from a study of cytotoxic CD8 clonotypes in ibrutinib-treated CLL. CDR1 is MNHEY, CDR2 SVGAGI, per germline. This CDR3 contains 15 residues. Trimming stripped 0 bases from V and 1 base from J, with 7 bases between. Method: immunoSEQ multiplex PCR; TCRdb's copy keeps in-frame clones and lacks some. The table records roughly 250,000 clones, 70% of them present only once. Study-wide results and caveats: Few clonotypes were public, and these shrank or held steady under treatment.

This chain links TRBV6-5 with TRBJ2-1; D is perhaps TRBD1 or TRBD2 (6 bases each). The material sequenced was PBMCs, taken after 24 months of ibrutinib treatment. This sequence was found in a human donor with chronic lymphocytic leukemia. As DNA, the CDR3 is TGTGCCAGCAGTTACTCAGGGGGGTCCTACAATGAGCAGTTCTTC. It is translated as CASSYSGGSYNEQFF.